This T cell receptor (beta chain) originates from a study of cytomegalovirus exposure and HLA in healthy donors. About the study: Unique TCRs numbering some 80 million, obtained from HLA-typed donors, made up an early data release. Broader study findings: Equally common other TCR beta chains were less clonally expanded than HLA-associated ones, a later analysis found. Based on reports, TCR beta sequences accurately predicted HLA-A and HLA-B alleles for most subjects.

As for the donors, each was a healthy bone marrow donor. Primers included in the PCR were 60 Vbeta and 13 Jbeta primers. Here immunoSEQ multiplex PCR was the method, and the copy in TCRdb shows in-frame clones only, minus some. The profile shows 130,000 to 150,000 clones, about three quarters of them singletons. Germline assignment: CDR1 MNHEY and CDR2 SMNVEV (reference sequence). V gave up 5 bases and J gave up 4 bases; unmatched junction bases: 2. This CDR3 is 14 amino acids long. With regard to this clone: Its antigen is unidentified.

Material: PBMCs. The TCR was taken from a man aged 40-49 years in good health and CMV-seropositive. The chain uses TRBV27 and TRBJ2-7; 13 bases fit TRBD2. CDR3 nucleotide sequence: TGTGCCAGCAGTGGACTAGCGGGAGCGTACGAGCAGTACTTC. It translates to CASSGLAGAYEQYF.